The present T cell receptor beta chain was sequenced within a study of CD8 T cells in ankylosing spondylitis. This clonotype came up many times. What it binds is not known. It was by quantitative 5'-RACE with molecular barcodes that TCR beta libraries were made. TCRdb recomputed calls from the 5' RACE reads with MiXCR, one row per CDR3 protein. The sample lists about 39,000 distinct CDR3 sequences, over 9% occurring once. Whole-study results and caveats: Reportedly, matched ankylosing spondylitis synovial fluid was significantly enriched for disease-linked clones. Within peripheral blood, clones linked to disease were CD8+ and relatively rare. A TCR beta motif of seven or eight highly homologous variants appeared characteristic of ankylosing spondylitis blood.

Sequenced input: blood, either unsorted or a sorted T cell fraction (not recorded which). The clonotype comes from a male donor with ankylosing spondylitis or in good health (not recorded which).

DNA for the CDR3: TGTGCCAGCAGCTTCCTTCAGGGGAAGTCCAATGGCTACACCTTC. Translated, it gives CASSFLQGKSNGYTF. The gene calls are TRBV5-5 and TRBJ1-2; D is possibly TRBD1 (6 bases). This CDR3 region has 15 residues. V lost 2 bases, J lost 6 bases, and 17 bases lay in between. CDR1 SGHKS and CDR2 YYEKEE come from the germline V gene (reference sequence).